The TCR beta chain under discussion was sequenced for a study of OX40 agonist ivuxolimab in advanced cancers. Study-level information: A diagnosis of hepatocellular carcinoma, melanoma, renal cell or head and neck cancer was present in dose-escalation patients. From about 23 to 85 years was the age range, with a mean of roughly 64 years, and roughly 83% were male. Study-level findings and limits: The mean number of expanded clones was higher in CD8+ T cells than in CD4+. Partial responders treated at 0.1-3.0 mg/kg exhibited clonal expansion among the lowest measured.

Produced via immunoSEQ multiplex PCR; TCRdb's table is partial and in-frame only. The table records fewer than 40,000 clones, around 86% of them present only once. To note about this clone: Its antigen is unknown.

The CDR3 spans 14 residues. In germline, CDR1 is LNHDA, CDR2 SQIVND (reference sequence). Trimming removed 1 base from V and 4 bases from J, with 10 bases in between. This TCR was recovered from an adult with an advanced solid tumor such as melanoma, head and neck, liver or kidney cancer. The starting material was CD4+ or CD8+ T cells sorted from blood, obtained in a trial of the OX40 agonist ivuxolimab. The V and J genes are TRBV19 and TRBJ1-2; no firm D call. The CDR3 coding sequence is TGTGCCAGTAGTATAGCGAATACCGTCTATGGCTACACCTTC. This translates into CASSIANTVYGYTF. Supplemented by reference TRBV19 and TRBJ1-2, the full variable domain reads DGGITQSPKYLFRKEGQNVTLSCEQNLNHDAMYWYRQDPGQGLRLIYYSQIVNDFQKGDIAEGYSVSREKKESFPLTVTSAQKNPTAFYLCASSIANTVYGYTFGSGTRLTVV.